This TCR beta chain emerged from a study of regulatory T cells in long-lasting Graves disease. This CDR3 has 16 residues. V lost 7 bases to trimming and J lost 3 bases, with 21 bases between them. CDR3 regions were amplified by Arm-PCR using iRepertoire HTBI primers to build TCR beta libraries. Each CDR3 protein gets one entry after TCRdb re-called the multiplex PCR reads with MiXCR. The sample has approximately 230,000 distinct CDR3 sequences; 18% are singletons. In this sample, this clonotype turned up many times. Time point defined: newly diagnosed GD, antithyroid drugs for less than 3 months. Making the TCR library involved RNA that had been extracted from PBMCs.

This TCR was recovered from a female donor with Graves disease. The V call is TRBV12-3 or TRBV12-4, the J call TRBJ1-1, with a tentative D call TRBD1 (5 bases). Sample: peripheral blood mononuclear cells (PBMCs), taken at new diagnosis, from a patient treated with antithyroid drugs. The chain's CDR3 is CASIALGRGGDTEAFF. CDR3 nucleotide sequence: TGTGCCAGCATCGCGCTGGGCCGTGGGGGTGACACTGAAGCTTTCTTT.